Presented here are 20 T cell receptor beta chains from one specimen sequenced in a study of cytomegalovirus exposure and HLA in healthy donors. Some clones are missing from TCRdb's copy, which holds only in-frame ones; the method was immunoSEQ multiplex PCR. The data contain about 150,000 clones, approximately 86% of them singletons. The sample comprised PBMCs. These receptors all come from a man aged 18 to 30 in good health and CMV-seropositive.

The chain has TRBV9 and TRBJ2-1, with 7 bases fitting TRBD2. Losses at the gene ends were 6 bases for V and 10 bases for J; bases not matched to a gene: 4. Germline V CDR1 and CDR2: SGDLS, YYNGEE. This CDR3 region has 11 residues. The CDR3 bases are TGTGCCAGCACTCCGGGAGGCGAGCAGTTCTTC. Its translation: CASTPGGEQFF.

This chain connects TRBV5-1 to TRBJ2-1; 14 positions agree with TRBD2. V was clipped by 6 bases and J by 1 base; unmatched bases: 15. CDR3 length: 20 residues. CDR1 SGHRS and CDR2 YFSETQ come from the germline V gene. The CDR3 coding sequence is TGCGCCAGCACCCCCGTCTTAGGACTAGCGGGGGGCCCTTCCTACAATGAGCAGTTCTTC. Translating it yields CASTPVLGLAGGPSYNEQFF.

The genes are TRBV21-1 and TRBJ1-5. TRBV21-1 is labeled a pseudogene. The CDR3 is made up of 14 amino acids. The CDR3 region is CASTLQRGNQPQHF. Here the CDR3 DNA reads TGTGCCAGCACCCTTCAGCGGGGAAATCAGCCCCAGCATTTT.

The gene calls are TRBV28 and TRBJ2-7; 14 nucleotides line up with TRBD2. Germline-derived CDR1 and CDR2 are MDHEN and SYDVKM. This CDR3 contains 18 residues. V dropped 5 bases and J dropped 6; count of bases not matched to a gene: 15. The CDR3 here is CASSGPGLAGVLTSEQYF. The CDR3 DNA is TGTGCCAGCAGTGGACCGGGACTAGCGGGAGTTCTAACGTCCGAGCAGTACTTC.

The chain joins TRBV19 to TRBJ1-2; weak D call: TRBD1 (5 bases). The ends were cut back, 3 bases at V and 4 bases at J, with 9 bases in the middle. The CDR3 is 13 residues long. The germline gives CDR1 LNHDA, CDR2 SQIVND (reference sequence). This CDR3 reads CASSMTQGYGYTF. CDR3 nucleotide sequence: TGTGCCAGTAGTATGACCCAGGGCTATGGCTACACCTTC.

The chain recombines TRBV6-6 with TRBJ1-1; D gene ambiguous. Trimming pared 4 bases from V and 4 bases from J, leaving 13 bases between. Per germline, CDR1 MNHNY and CDR2 SVGAGI (reference sequence). CDR3 length equals 14 residues. As DNA, the CDR3 is TGTGCCAGCAGTTCCGCAGGTGCAGGCACTGAAGCTTTCTTT. It translates to CASSSAGAGTEAFF.

The chain links TRBV7-2 to TRBJ2-2, with D perhaps matching TRBD2 (6 bases). The CDR3 consists of 13 residues. In germline, CDR1 is SGHTA, CDR2 FQGNSA. Trimming took 4 bases from V and 5 from J, leaving 8 bases between them. The CDR3 here is CASSYGGTGELFF. CDR3 nucleotide sequence: TGTGCCAGCAGCTACGGAGGGACCGGGGAGCTGTTTTTT.

V and J are TRBV7-8 and TRBJ1-2, with TRBD1 identical over 8 bases. The germline V gene has CDR1 SGHVS and CDR2 FQNEAQ. The V segment lost 4 bases and the J segment 4 bases; nucleotides outside the gene matches: 8. CDR3 length: 15 residues. The CDR3 loop is CASSSRTGIVYGYTF. As DNA, the CDR3 is TGTGCCAGCAGCTCGCGGACAGGGATAGTCTATGGCTACACCTTC.

The chain links TRBV11-1 to TRBJ2-1; no clear D gene. CDR1 SGHAT and CDR2 FQDESV come from the germline V gene (reference sequence). CDR3 size: 14 residues. V was pared by 1 base and J by 6 bases, with 10 bases between. CDR3 sequence reads: CASSLGQVGNEQFF. The CDR3 DNA is TGTGCCAGCAGCTTAGGGCAGGTGGGCAATGAGCAGTTCTTC.

The chain is built from TRBV2 and TRBJ1-5; D perhaps matches TRBD1 (6 bases). With 5 bases removed from V and 5 bases from J, the gap between germline ends came to 16 bases. CDR1 SNHLY and CDR2 FYNNEI come from the germline V gene. This CDR3 comprises 15 residues. The DNA of the CDR3 is TGTGCCAGCAGTAAGGGACATTCGGGGCATCAGCCCCAGCATTTT. This encodes CASSKGHSGHQPQHF.

CDR3 sequence reads: CASSYSIGASDEQFF. The CDR3 DNA reads as TGTGCCAGCAGTTACTCGATAGGGGCGAGCGATGAGCAGTTCTTC. The rearrangement links TRBV6-6 to TRBJ2-1; TRBD1 is a possible D gene (5 bases). From germline, CDR1 is MNHNY and CDR2 SVGAGI (reference sequence). Trimming removed 0 bases from V and 8 bases from J, with 14 bases in between. The CDR3 sequence is 15 residues long.

This chain links TRBV6-1 with TRBJ2-3, with D unresolved. This CDR3 region has 14 residues. With 6 bases removed from V and 0 bases from J, the gap between germline ends came to 10 bases. The germline V gene encodes CDR1 MNHNS and CDR2 SASEGT. This CDR3 reads CASSLYSSTDTQYF. The CDR3 nucleotides are TGTGCCAGCAGCCTTTATTCTAGCACAGATACGCAGTATTTT.

A single count supports this clone. The rearrangement links TRBV11-2 to TRBJ1-1; D remains ambiguous. The CDR3 is 11 amino acids. With 5 bases removed from V and 7 bases from J, the gap between germline ends came to 8 bases. Per germline, CDR1 SGHAT and CDR2 FQNNGV. The DNA for the CDR3 is TGTGCCAGCAGCCCGACGGGTGAAGCTTTCTTT. Protein: CASSPTGEAFF.

This clone came up a few times. The CDR3: CASSPGLDEKLFF. The CDR3 coding sequence is TGTGCCAGCTCACCCGGTTTGGATGAAAAACTGTTTTTT. This sequence joins TRBV18 and TRBJ1-4, with D unclear. The CDR3 sequence is 13 residues long. The germline V and J ends were trimmed by 3 bases and 6 bases, with 8 bases remaining between them. Germline assignment: CDR1 KGHSH and CDR2 LQKENI.

This chain connects TRBV14 to TRBJ1-3; the D gene is possibly TRBD1 (6 bases). Trimming took 4 bases from V and 2 from J, leaving 9 bases between them. CDR1 is SGHDN and CDR2 is FVKESK in the germline V gene. CDR3 length: 14 residues. The CDR3 DNA is TGTGCCAGCAGCCGCGGGGGCACTGGAAACACCATATATTTT. It codes for CASSRGGTGNTIYF.

This chain joins TRBV11-2 and TRBJ2-3; the D gene is possibly TRBD2 (7 bases). The CDR3 length is 15 residues. The germline V gene encodes CDR1 SGHAT and CDR2 FQNNGV. Trimming pared 5 bases from V and 0 bases from J, leaving 12 bases between. In DNA, the CDR3 is TGTGCCAGCAGCGGACGGGGGGCCAGCACAGATACGCAGTATTTT. As protein: CASSGRGASTDTQYF.

This sequence joins TRBV30 and TRBJ2-6; D gene ambiguous. Germline V gene sequence: CDR1 GTSNPN, CDR2 SVGIG (reference sequence). The CDR3 contains 15 residues. V was cut by 3 bases and J by 1 base, with 10 bases left in between. The CDR3 region has the DNA TGTGCCTGGAGGGTTCCAGGTTCTGGGGCCAACGTCCTGACTTTC. It specifies CAWRVPGSGANVLTF.

This clone was seen a few times. V is TRBV4-2 and J is TRBJ2-7; D possibly corresponds to TRBD2 (5 bases). The CDR3 extends over 14 amino acids. Looked up from germline, CDR1 is LGHNA and CDR2 is YNFKEQ. The ends were cut back, 0 bases at V and 9 bases at J, with 15 bases in the middle. The CDR3 reads CASSQDERAGGQYF. The CDR3 region has the DNA TGTGCCAGCAGCCAAGATGAGAGGGCCGGTGGGCAGTACTTC.

The V gene is TRBV5-6, the J gene TRBJ2-1, with D hard to call. The CDR3 runs to 15 residues. Trimming pared 4 bases from V and 0 bases from J, leaving 11 bases between. Germline CDR1 and CDR2: SGHDT and YYEEEE. This CDR3 reads CASSPLPSSYNEQFF. The CDR3 DNA reads TGTGCCAGCAGCCCTCTGCCCAGCTCCTACAATGAGCAGTTCTTC.

The chain combines TRBV9 with TRBJ2-5; 9 positions match TRBD2. The CDR3 is 15 residues long. Per germline, CDR1 SGDLS and CDR2 YYNGEE. With V trimmed by 2 bases and J by 5 bases, 7 bases remained unmatched. CDR3 nucleotides: TGTGCCAGCAGCGTCGATAGCGGGAGAGGGGAGACCCAGTACTTC. This sequence encodes CASSVDSGRGETQYF.